These 25 T cell receptor beta chains were all obtained from the same sample, sequenced in a study of cytomegalovirus exposure and HLA in healthy donors. The PCR used 60 Vbeta and 13 Jbeta primers. Clones were read by immunoSEQ multiplex PCR, and TCRdb kept only the in-frame ones, dropping some. The sample shows 150,000 to 200,000 clones, around three quarters of them seen only once. Sequencing input: PBMCs. Receptors originate from a woman aged 25 to 39 in good health and CMV-seronegative.

V usage is TRBV7-2 and J usage is TRBJ1-1; TRBD1 agrees at 8 bases. Germline V CDR1 and CDR2: SGHTA, FQGNSA. This CDR3 has 15 amino acids. J gave up 2 bases and V 1 base, and 3 bases lay outside the gene matches. The CDR3 loop is CASSLGTGYNTEAFF. The CDR3 DNA is TGTGCCAGCAGCTTAGGGACAGGGTACAACACTGAAGCTTTCTTT.

The chain links TRBV6-1 to TRBJ2-7; 7 positions match TRBD2. The CDR3 is 15 amino acids. Per germline, CDR1 MNHNS and CDR2 SASEGT. Trimming cost V 5 bases and J 7 bases; bases outside gene matches: 14. This chain's CDR3 is CASSSPAGVTEEQYF. The CDR3 DNA reads as TGTGCCAGCAGTTCCCCGGCGGGGGTCACTGAAGAGCAGTACTTC.

The chain links TRBV4-1 to TRBJ1-1; TRBD1 matches at 8 bases. After removal of 5 bases from V and 0 bases from J, the junction contained 5 bases not matched to a gene. The CDR3 is made up of 15 amino acids. The germline CDR1 and CDR2 sequences are MGHRA and YSYEKL. The CDR3 loop reads CASSLWTGMNTEAFF. In nucleotides, the CDR3 is TGCGCCAGCAGCTTGTGGACAGGGATGAACACTGAAGCTTTCTTT.

The chain employs TRBV18 and TRBJ1-4; 8 bases fit TRBD1. V was pared by 1 base and J by 0 bases, with 7 bases of the junction left unmatched. This CDR3 comprises 18 residues. Germline-derived CDR1 and CDR2 are KGHSH and LQKENI. CDR3 coding DNA: TGTGCCAGCTCACCACTGTTGACAGGGGATTCAACTAATGAAAAACTGTTTTTT. Amino acids: CASSPLLTGDSTNEKLFF.

This clone was counted only a few times. The gene calls are TRBV7-7 and TRBJ1-1; D uncertain. Germline CDR1 and CDR2: SSHAT and FNYEAQ (reference sequence). V was trimmed by 1 base and J by 2 bases, leaving 5 bases between them. This CDR3 comprises 13 residues. The CDR3 DNA reads TGTGCCAGCAGCTTAGAAGCTAACACTGAAGCTTTCTTT. This encodes CASSLEANTEAFF. The complete variable domain, with remaining parts taken from reference TRBV7-7 and TRBJ1-1, reads GAGVSQSPRYKVTKRGQDVTLRCDPISSHATLYWYQQALGQGPEFLTYFNYEAQPDKSGLPSDRFSAERPEGSISTLTIQRTEQRDSAMYRCASSLEANTEAFFGQGTRLTVV.

The rearrangement joins TRBV30 to TRBJ1-5; 11 bases map to TRBD1. The CDR3 extends over 15 amino acids. Germline trimming cut 4 bases from V and 4 bases from J; bases unmatched to any gene: 6. The germline V gene has CDR1 GTSNPN and CDR2 SVGIG (reference sequence). CDR3: CAWTAGQGANQPQHF. The DNA of the CDR3 is TGTGCCTGGACCGCCGGACAGGGGGCGAATCAGCCCCAGCATTTT.

The chain is built from TRBV6-6 and TRBJ2-1, with TRBD2 matching 7 bases. V shed 4 bases and J 12 bases; nucleotides not matched to a gene: 12. Germline CDR1 is MNHNY and CDR2 is SVGAGI (reference sequence). The CDR3 is 14 amino acids. CDR3 sequence reads: CASSSAYERGAQFF. Here the CDR3 DNA reads TGTGCCAGCAGTTCCGCCTATGAGCGGGGTGCGCAGTTCTTC.

V and J are TRBV5-6 and TRBJ1-5; unclear D gene. Germline loops: CDR1 SGHDT, CDR2 YYEEEE. This CDR3 region has 12 residues. Trimming left V 3 bases short and J 8 bases short, with 9 bases between. This CDR3 reads CASSYYQEPQHF. The CDR3 DNA is TGTGCCAGCAGCTACTATCAAGAGCCCCAGCATTTT. Full variable domain (outside the CDR3, taken from reference TRBV5-6 and TRBJ1-5): DAGVTQSPTHLIKTRGQQVTLRCSPKSGHDTVSWYQQALGQGPQFIFQYYEEEERQRGNFPDRFSGHQFPNYSSELNVNALLLGDSALYLCASSYYQEPQHFGDGTRLSIL.

This clone was recorded only once. The rearrangement joins TRBV5-4 to TRBJ2-7; 8 bases match TRBD1. This CDR3 region has 16 residues. V shed 0 bases and J 2 bases; nucleotides not matched to a gene: 7. CDR1 is SGHNT and CDR2 is YYREEE in the germline V gene (reference sequence). The CDR3 DNA sequence: TGTGCCAGCAGCTTGGGTGGGACAGGTATTACCTACGAGCAGTACTTC. This gives the protein CASSLGGTGITYEQYF.

CDR3 region: CASSPGTGVLYGYTF. The DNA of the CDR3 is TGTGCCAGCAGCCCGGGGACAGGGGTTCTCTATGGCTACACCTTC. This rearrangement joins TRBV13 to TRBJ1-2; 10 positions match TRBD1. J gave up 4 bases and V 5 bases, and 7 bases lay outside the gene matches. The CDR3 loop spans 15 amino acids. The germline CDR1 and CDR2 sequences are PRHDT and FYEKMQ (reference sequence).

This chain connects TRBV7-6 to TRBJ2-1, with 16 bases fitting TRBD2. The CDR3 sequence is 15 residues long. Germline CDR1 SGHVS, CDR2 FNYEAQ. The V segment lost 5 bases and the J segment 9 bases; nucleotides outside the gene matches: 4. CDR3 sequence (DNA): TGTGCCAGCAGCCCCGGGACTAGCGGGGGGGTTGAGCAGTTCTTC. This gives the protein CASSPGTSGGVEQFF. Complete variable domain (other parts from reference TRBV7-6 and TRBJ2-1): GAGVSQSPRYKVTKRGQDVALRCDPISGHVSLYWYRQALGQGPEFLTYFNYEAQQDKSGLPNDRFSAERPEGSISTLTIQRTEQRDSAMYRCASSPGTSGGVEQFFGPGTRLTVL.

The rearrangement uses TRBV7-3 and TRBJ2-5; maybe TRBD2 (6 bases). The germline CDR1 and CDR2 sequences are SGHTA and FQGTGA. V lost 2 bases to trimming and J lost 0 bases, with 10 bases between them. CDR3 size: 15 residues. For the CDR3, the DNA is TGTGCCAGCAGCTTAGCCGGGACTGACCAAGAGACCCAGTACTTC. Its translation is CASSLAGTDQETQYF.

This chain joins TRBV4-2 and TRBJ2-1, with no clear D. V lost 0 bases, J lost 10 bases, and 4 bases lay in between. The germline gives CDR1 LGHNA, CDR2 YNFKEQ. The CDR3 totals 11 residues. DNA of the CDR3: TGTGCCAGCAGCCAAGAGCGGGAGCAGTTCTTC. Encoded protein: CASSQEREQFF.

The rearrangement uses TRBV4-1 and TRBJ1-3; D gene unclear. The CDR3 has 15 amino acids. V was pared by 3 bases and J by 0 bases, with 9 bases between. Looked up from germline, CDR1 is MGHRA and CDR2 is YSYEKL. CDR3 sequence: CASSQPTSSGNTIYF. The CDR3, as DNA: TGCGCCAGCAGCCAGCCGACATCCTCTGGAAACACCATATATTTT.

This clone was counted once. V gene TRBV29-1 combines with J gene TRBJ2-1, with 8 bases fitting TRBD1. CDR1 and CDR2 (germline): SQVTM, ANQGSEA. J was trimmed by 6 bases and V by 4 bases; bases with no gene match: 5. CDR3 length: 13 residues. CDR3 sequence: CSVVGQGGNEQFF. In DNA, the CDR3 is TGCAGCGTTGTAGGACAGGGTGGCAATGAGCAGTTCTTC.

This sequence joins TRBV5-6 and TRBJ2-7, with TRBD1 identical over 9 bases. The ends lost 0 bases at V and 2 bases at J; junction bases unmatched: 6. CDR3 size: 16 residues. CDR1 is SGHDT and CDR2 is YYEEEE in the germline V gene. DNA of the CDR3: TGTGCCAGCAGCTTGGATGGGACAGGGAGTCCCTACGAGCAGTACTTC. Its protein is CASSLDGTGSPYEQYF. The full variable domain, with the rest looked up from reference TRBV5-6 and TRBJ2-7, is DAGVTQSPTHLIKTRGQQVTLRCSPKSGHDTVSWYQQALGQGPQFIFQYYEEEERQRGNFPDRFSGHQFPNYSSELNVNALLLGDSALYLCASSLDGTGSPYEQYFGPGTRLTVT.

The rearrangement uses TRBV5-1 and TRBJ1-3; 8 nucleotides line up with TRBD1. The CDR3 is 15 amino acids. Germline CDR1 is SGHRS and CDR2 is YFSETQ. With 0 bases clipped from V and 7 bases from J, the junction kept 6 bases outside the gene matches. CDR3 loop: CASSLGQGKGNTIYF. The CDR3 bases are TGCGCCAGCAGCTTGGGACAGGGGAAAGGGAACACCATATATTTT.

This chain links TRBV19 with TRBJ1-3; the D gene is possibly TRBD1 (5 bases). The germline gives CDR1 LNHDA, CDR2 SQIVND (reference sequence). The V and J ends lost 5 bases and 0 bases respectively, with 11 bases between them. This CDR3 is 15 amino acids long. The CDR3 DNA reads TGTGCCAGTAGTGTACAGGATCGCTCTGGAAACACCATATATTTT. Encoded protein: CASSVQDRSGNTIYF. Full variable domain (rest looked up from reference TRBV19 and TRBJ1-3): DGGITQSPKYLFRKEGQNVTLSCEQNLNHDAMYWYRQDPGQGLRLIYYSQIVNDFQKGDIAEGYSVSREKKESFPLTVTSAQKNPTAFYLCASSVQDRSGNTIYFGEGSWLTVV.

The chain is built from TRBV5-4 and TRBJ2-3; possible D gene TRBD1, 5 bases. In germline, CDR1 is SGHNT, CDR2 YYREEE (reference sequence). Trimming cost V 4 bases and J 2 bases, with 17 bases left between them. The length of the CDR3 is 16 residues. The CDR3 spells CASSAPTVLNTDTQYF. The DNA of the CDR3 is TGTGCCAGCAGCGCCCCGACAGTCTTGAACACAGATACGCAGTATTTT. The whole variable domain, filled in from reference TRBV5-4 and TRBJ2-3, reads ETGVTQSPTHLIKTRGQQVTLRCSSQSGHNTVSWYQQALGQGPQFIFQYYREEENGRGNFPPRFSGLQFPNYSSELNVNALELDDSALYLCASSAPTVLNTDTQYFGPGTRLTVL.

The sample holds a few counts of this clone. V usage is TRBV28 and J usage is TRBJ1-3, with TRBD1 identical over 7 bases. Germline trimming cut 3 bases from V and 7 bases from J; bases unmatched to any gene: 0. The germline V gene has CDR1 MDHEN and CDR2 SYDVKM. The CDR3 is 12 amino acids. The DNA of the CDR3 is TGTGCCAGCAGTTTGACAGGGAACACCATATATTTT. This gives the protein CASSLTGNTIYF.

The V and J genes are TRBV4-3 and TRBJ1-2, with 7 nucleotides matching TRBD1. This CDR3 has 16 residues. The J segment lost 4 bases and the V segment lost 3 bases, leaving 11 bases of the junction unmatched. Germline CDR1 LGHNA, CDR2 YSLEER. CDR3 region: CASSQTLGQSPYGYTF. CDR3 bases: TGCGCCAGCAGCCAGACTTTGGGACAGAGCCCCTATGGCTACACCTTC.

Regarding this clone: This specimen includes other DNA sequences encoding the same CDR3. The rearrangement links TRBV7-2 to TRBJ2-2, with D unresolved. Germline V gene sequence: CDR1 SGHTA, CDR2 FQGNSA. The CDR3 has 14 amino acids. Deletions cut 11 bases from V and 3 bases from J, with 16 bases between. This CDR3 reads CALPPLQDTGELFF. In DNA, the CDR3 is TGTGCCCTTCCTCCCCTCCAGGACACCGGGGAGCTGTTTTTT.

V is TRBV9 and J is TRBJ2-7, with D tentatively TRBD2 (7 bases). There are 15 residues in the CDR3. Deletions cut 3 bases from V and 3 bases from J, with 16 bases between. Germline V gives CDR1 SGDLS, CDR2 YYNGEE. This chain's CDR3 is CASSAPRGGIYEQYF. The DNA for the CDR3 is TGTGCCAGCAGCGCACCGAGGGGGGGGATCTACGAGCAGTACTTC.

The chain links TRBV7-9 to TRBJ2-2; D is perhaps TRBD1 (6 bases). Looked up from germline, CDR1 is SEHNR and CDR2 is FQNEAQ (reference sequence). V gave up 1 base and J gave up 2 bases, with 11 bases separating them. This CDR3 contains 16 residues. CDR3 nucleotides: TGTGCCAGCAGCTTAGGGGGGCAGAGTAACACCGGGGAGCTGTTTTTT. Residues: CASSLGGQSNTGELFF.

J is TRBJ2-7 and V is TRBV27; 9 bases are a match to TRBD2. Germline CDR1 reads MNHEY; CDR2 reads SMNVEV (reference sequence). V lost 2 bases and J lost 5; bases outside the gene matches: 7. The CDR3 runs to 15 residues. CDR3 nucleotide sequence: TGTGCCAGCAGTTTACGCGGGAGGGCCCCCCACGAGCAGTACTTC. Residues: CASSLRGRAPHEQYF.